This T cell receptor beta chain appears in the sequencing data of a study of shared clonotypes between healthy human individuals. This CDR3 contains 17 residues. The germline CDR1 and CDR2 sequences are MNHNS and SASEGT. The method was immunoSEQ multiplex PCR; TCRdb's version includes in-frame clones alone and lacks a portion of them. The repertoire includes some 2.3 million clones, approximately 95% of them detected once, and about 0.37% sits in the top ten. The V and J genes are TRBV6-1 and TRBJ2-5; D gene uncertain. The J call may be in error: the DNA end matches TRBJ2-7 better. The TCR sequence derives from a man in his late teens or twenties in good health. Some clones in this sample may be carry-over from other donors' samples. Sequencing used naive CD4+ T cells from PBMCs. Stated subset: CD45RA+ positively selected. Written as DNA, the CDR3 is TGTGCCAGCAGTGTGAGCCGAAGGACGGGCGTCCTGGACGAGCAGTACTTC. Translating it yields CASSVSRRTGVLDEQYF.